This T cell receptor (beta chain) was documented in a study of blood T cells in healthy people across ages. The CDR3 extends over 13 amino acids. V shed 6 bases and J shed 6 bases, with 14 bases lying between them. Whenever a sample was processed, at least 6.5 million PBMCs were isolated. Together with a sample-barcoded 5' primer, a J-beta primer mix was included in a second PCR lasting about 6 to 11 cycles. Each CDR3 protein gets one entry after TCRdb re-called the 5' RACE reads with MiXCR. The sample contains over 1,200,000 distinct CDR3 sequences, 45% to 70% of which appear only once. Study outcomes and limitations: In older individuals, TCR beta diversity per million T cells was lower, falling roughly linearly with age. It was not possible, with unsorted PBMCs, to conclusively compare naive and antigen-experienced cells.

To note about this clonotype: As yet, its antigen is unknown.

The sequenced sample consisted of blood. This TCR derives from a man aged 18 to 29 in good health. This chain connects TRBV12-3 or TRBV12-4 to TRBJ1-1; D perhaps matches TRBD1 (5 bases). The CDR3 reads CASSPGPTAEAFF. The DNA of the CDR3 is TGTGCCAGCAGCCCGGGACCCACAGCTGAAGCTTTCTTT.